This record concerns one T cell receptor (beta chain) sequence. This sample is drawn from a study of blood T cell repertoires in COVID-19. Across the study: Spain, Italy and the United States supplied samples that represented acute and convalescent COVID-19. PBMCs, B-cell-depleted T cells, or T cells were the source of the cDNA or gDNA that made up the material.

Enrollment of patients from Seattle took place during active infection, with longitudinal follow-up. As originally analysed: Reference gene primer amplification yielded estimated nucleated cell counts. The assay was immunoSEQ multiplex PCR, and TCRdb's table has in-frame clones only and misses some. The V and J calls and the clone size are those of that table, but D and trimming were determined from the DNA. The sample holds about 340,000 clones; 86% are singletons and the top ten take just over 7%. The sequenced sample consisted of peripheral blood. The receptor was isolated from a woman aged 60-70 years with COVID-19, enrolled during active disease.

The CDR3 is CASSLQGGTDTQYF. The CDR3 DNA sequence: TGTGCCAGCAGCTTACAGGGGGGCACAGATACGCAGTATTTT. J is TRBJ2-3 and V is TRBV11-3; 7 nucleotides match TRBD1. The CDR3 consists of 14 residues. Per germline, CDR1 SGHNT and CDR2 YENEEA. J gave up 1 base and V 2 bases, and 0 bases lay outside the gene matches.